Sequencing of this TCR beta chain was carried out in a study of T cell changes during pregnancy in multiple sclerosis. The method was immunoSEQ multiplex PCR; TCRdb's version includes in-frame clones alone and lacks a portion of them. The data contain fewer than 95,000 clones, 94% of them seen just once; the ten biggest clones take up around 2.2%. V gave up 2 bases and J gave up 5 bases, with 13 bases separating them. This CDR3 is built from 15 residues. Germline values: CDR1 SGHTA, CDR2 FQGNSA. This clone has at least ten counts. This TCR derives from a female donor with multiple sclerosis, enrolled in a pregnancy study. The chain links TRBV7-2 to TRBJ1-5, with D unresolved. This sample comprised peripheral blood, obtained in the third trimester of pregnancy. The CDR3 DNA reads as TGTGCCAGCAGCTTAAGGAATGCAGGTGATCAGCCCCAGCATTTT. It encodes CASSLRNAGDQPQHF.